The clone carrying this T cell receptor (beta chain) was recorded at least ten times. Its matching antigen is unknown. These data are taken from a study of T cells after yellow fever vaccination. Study-level points and caveats: Post-booster repertoires again held most primary-vaccination clones (about 95% CD4, 80% to 90% CD8).

MiXCR, run by TCRdb on the 5' RACE reads, gives a single entry per CDR3 protein. The top ten hold about 25% of the sample, which has more than 90,000 distinct CDR3 sequences, 6.5% to 9% seen once. The germline gives CDR1 SGHVS, CDR2 FQNEAQ. Trimming left V 5 bases short and J 0 bases short, with 12 bases between. This CDR3 has 15 amino acids. J is TRBJ2-3 and V is TRBV7-8; maybe TRBD1 (5 bases). This specimen was CD8+ T cells sorted from PBMCs, taken 45 days after the yellow fever booster vaccination. This TCR was sampled from a man between 25 and 39 years old who received the YFV17D yellow fever vaccine. CDR3 bases: TGTGCCAGCAGCCCCAGAGACAGTAGCACAGATACGCAGTATTTT. This sequence encodes CASSPRDSSTDTQYF.